This TCR beta chain was sequenced for a study of T cell repertoires in cytomegalovirus infection (dated by TCRdb to about 2019). For context, the study as a whole: Peptide stimulations targeted recently identified HLA-C-restricted CMV epitopes, whose presentation resists viral immunomodulation, together with well-studied HLA-B-restricted epitopes. The HLA type of each donor mattered for the analysis, because public TCR beta signatures pointed to carriage of CMV infection along with the matching HLA type. On the study overall, not on this receptor specifically: Cumulative frequency of public TCR beta family members discriminated carriers of CMV infection plus the relevant HLA type in this cohort and an independent roughly 320-donor cohort. The ex vivo response was dominated by HLA-C-restricted CMV-specific TCR beta clonotypes, which also provided the single most frequent clonotype in two of eight donors.

For this clonotype: Which antigen it targets is not known. Per-nucleotide qualities are absent, and no much larger clonotype sits a single base away.

Reading the label with the study, this specimen's treatment or condition is: in vitro stimulation with specific CMV peptide epitopes to enrich CMV-specific T cells. The germline V gene (reference sequence) yields MNHEY for CDR1 and SMNVEV for CDR2. The CDR3 measures 15 amino acids from cysteine to phenylalanine. The only DNA kept is the CDR3, 45 bases in frame from the first base. Trimming removed 5 bases from V and 4 bases from J; the gene matches leave 8 bases unexplained. Sequencing was carried out with an Illumina HiSeq 1500. The public reads were run again by TCRdb, first through fastp at Q25 and then through MiXCR, and only productive beta chains were kept. A single entry per CDR3 protein holds the most common genes and DNA from its merged rows. The sample has about 900,000 distinct CDR3 sequences on record, 30% to 40% of them singletons. Roughly 13% of the sample is in the top ten clones.

Material: cultured CD8+ T cells from PBMCs, obtained from culture after CMV antigen stimulation. This TCR derives from a human donor in good health (CMV status not recorded). Some clones in this sample may be carry-over from other donors' samples. The chain uses TRBV27 and TRBJ1-5; 7 bases in the junction line up with TRBD1. The base sequence is TGTGCCAGCAGTCCCTACGGGACAGCGAATCAGCCCCAGCATTTT. It translates to CASSPYGTANQPQHF.